The sequence of this T cell receptor (beta chain) was determined in a study of immune heterogeneity within non-small cell lung tumors. Study results and caveats: Alongside site-unique high-frequency clones, identical dominant CDR3 beta clonotypes recurred across tumor sites within a patient.

It was a multiplex PCR that amplified TCR beta CDR3, with 32 V and 13 J primers. Each CDR3 protein is one row after TCRdb ran MiXCR on the multiplex PCR reads. The sample carries 30,000 to 40,000 distinct CDR3 sequences, more than 25% recorded once. This clonotype has at least ten counts. Antigen specificity is unknown. As template, the study used bulk tumor genomic DNA at about 550 ng per sample. Each primary tumor yielded several biopsies, collected far apart from one another at surgery. Curative surgery was undertaken by patients, who had untreated, newly diagnosed non-small cell lung cancer. The origin of this receptor is a man aged 40-50 years with non-small cell lung cancer. Sequencing was carried out using lung tumor tissue.

This CDR3 is CASSDERVEKLFF. DNA of the CDR3: TGTGCCAGCAGTGACGAAAGGGTCGAAAAACTGTTTTTT. This chain connects TRBV2 to TRBJ1-4; D is undetermined. Trimming took off 3 bases at V and 8 bases at J, with 10 bases between the two ends. The length of the CDR3 is 13 residues. The germline V gene has CDR1 SNHLY and CDR2 FYNNEI.